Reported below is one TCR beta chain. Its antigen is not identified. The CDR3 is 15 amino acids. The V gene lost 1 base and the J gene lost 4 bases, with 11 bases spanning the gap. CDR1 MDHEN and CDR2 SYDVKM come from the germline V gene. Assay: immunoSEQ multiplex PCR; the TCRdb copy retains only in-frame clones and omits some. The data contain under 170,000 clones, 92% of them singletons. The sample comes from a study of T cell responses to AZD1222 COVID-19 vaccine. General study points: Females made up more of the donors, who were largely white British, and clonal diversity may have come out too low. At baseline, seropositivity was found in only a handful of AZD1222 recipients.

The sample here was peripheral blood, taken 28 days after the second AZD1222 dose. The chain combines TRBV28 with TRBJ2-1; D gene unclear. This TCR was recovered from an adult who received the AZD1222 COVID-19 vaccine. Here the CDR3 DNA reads TGTGCCAGCAGTTTATACGGGTCGCCTTACAATGAGCAGTTCTTC. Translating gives CASSLYGSPYNEQFF.